This T cell receptor (beta chain) was recovered during a study of CXCR3-negative and CXCR3-positive naive CD8 T cells. Notes on the study in general: Naive cells positive for CXCR3 carried more hydrophobic TRB CDR3s than CXCR3-negative ones.

Turning to this clonotype: The antigen is unknown.

In preparing the TRB cDNA libraries, 5' RACE with UMI labels was used. TCRdb re-called the 5' RACE reads and shows each CDR3 protein once, DNA omitted. This table lists over 55,000 distinct CDR3 sequences. Germline CDR1 and CDR2: MNHEY and SVGAGI. The CDR3 is 18 amino acids. V is TRBV6-5 and J is TRBJ2-1; lacking DNA, the TRBD1 call made by TCRdb goes unchecked. Source material: naive CXCR3+ CD8+ T cells from blood. As for subset: CD45RO-CCR7+CD27+CD95- naive CD8+ T cells expressing CXCR3 (TNR3+). This sequence originates from a human donor in good health. Some clones in this sample may be carry-over from other donors' samples. The CDR3 spells CASSYELSGTGGLYEQFF.